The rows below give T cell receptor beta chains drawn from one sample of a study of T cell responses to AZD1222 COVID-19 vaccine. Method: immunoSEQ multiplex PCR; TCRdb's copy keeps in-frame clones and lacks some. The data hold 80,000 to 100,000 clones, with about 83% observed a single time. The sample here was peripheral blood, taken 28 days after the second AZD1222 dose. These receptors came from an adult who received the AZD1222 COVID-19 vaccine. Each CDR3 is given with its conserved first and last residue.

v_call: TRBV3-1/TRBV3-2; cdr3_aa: CASSQSGGRGGYTF
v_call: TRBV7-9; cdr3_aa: CASSRTGGSGNTIYF
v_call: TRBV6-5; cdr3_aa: CALRAPNTGELFF
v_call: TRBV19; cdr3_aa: CASSGTGAQPQHF
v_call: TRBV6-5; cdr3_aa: CASSYRTPGANEKLFF
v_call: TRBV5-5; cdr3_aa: CASSYGTGGFSNTEAFF
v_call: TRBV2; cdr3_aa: CASSGSAGGQGYTF
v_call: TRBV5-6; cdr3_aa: CASSLSASTDTQYF
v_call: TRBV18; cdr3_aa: CASSPAPDRASGNTIYF
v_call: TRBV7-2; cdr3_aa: CASSLGQGTEAFF
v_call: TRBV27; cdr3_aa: CASRGGPGQGVWPQHF
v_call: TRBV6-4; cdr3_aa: CASSLNPNTEAFF
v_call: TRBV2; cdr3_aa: CASTSTGGLQPQHF
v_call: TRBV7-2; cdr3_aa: CASSLGTYSYEQYF
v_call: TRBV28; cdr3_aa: CASSLGTGKLAYEQYF
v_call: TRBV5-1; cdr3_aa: CASSLAGLASGNTIYF
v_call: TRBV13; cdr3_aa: CASSFGTDLYGYTF
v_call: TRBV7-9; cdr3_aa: CASSSLRTGQGYTF
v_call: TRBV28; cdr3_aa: CASSNQKQGLKPQHF
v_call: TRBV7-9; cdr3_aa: CASSASTDTQYF
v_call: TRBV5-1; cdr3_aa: CASSLAVGMNTGELFF
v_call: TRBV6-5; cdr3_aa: CAVGGTEANYGYTF
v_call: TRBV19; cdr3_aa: CASSPVGGVGNTIYF
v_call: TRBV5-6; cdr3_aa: CASSTQGVTYNSPLHF
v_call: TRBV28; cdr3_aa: CASSFKRGTDTQYF
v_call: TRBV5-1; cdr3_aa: CASSSGLAGWETQYF
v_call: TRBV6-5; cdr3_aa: CASRPTGNPYEQYF
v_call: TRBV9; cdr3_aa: CASSGQGAVVHGYTF
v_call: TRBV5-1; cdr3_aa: CASSLGGRREKLFF
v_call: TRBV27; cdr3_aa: CASSLSLPYTQYF
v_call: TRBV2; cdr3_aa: CATETGNTEAFF